These T cell receptor beta chains were read from a single sample in a study of blood T cell repertoires in COVID-19. Profiling relied on immunoSEQ multiplex PCR, and the TCRdb table lists in-frame clones only, not all of them. The repertoire holds around 100,000 clones, with approximately 79% as singletons. The sequenced sample consisted of peripheral blood. The receptors originated from a man between 65 and 85 years old with COVID-19, enrolled during active disease. The CDR3 runs from the conserved cysteine through the conserved F or W. A D gene is named only where the DNA matches it firmly. Some rows mark clone size as missing; the rest say once, few, many or name a class of expanded clone.

v_call	j_call	cdr3_length	d_call	clone_size	cdr3_aa	cdr3_nt
TRBV18	TRBJ1-2	13	.	.	CASTEDSYYGYTF	TGTGCCAGCACCGAGGACAGCTACTATGGCTACACCTTC
TRBV27	TRBJ2-7	14	TRBD2	.	CASRGGLAAGEQYF	TGTGCCAGCAGAGGGGGACTAGCGGCGGGAGAGCAGTACTTC
TRBV5-6	TRBJ1-1	15	.	.	CASSLEGNFDTEAFF	TGTGCCAGCAGCTTGGAGGGGAATTTTGACACTGAAGCTTTCTTT
TRBV9	TRBJ2-3	16	TRBD2	.	CASSVVGGRGADTQYF	TGTGCCAGCAGCGTAGTCGGCGGGAGGGGCGCAGATACGCAGTATTTT
TRBV4-3	TRBJ1-1	14	TRBD1	few	CASSPDRANTEAFF	TGCGCCAGCAGCCCTGACAGGGCGAACACTGAAGCTTTCTTT
TRBV9	TRBJ2-1	14	.	.	CASSGRAAGNEQFF	TGTGCCAGCAGCGGGCGAGCGGCAGGCAATGAGCAGTTCTTC
TRBV18	TRBJ2-7	13	TRBD1	few	CASSPHTGEEQYF	TGTGCCAGCTCACCACATACAGGGGAGGAGCAGTACTTC
TRBV5-1	TRBJ2-5	16	.	.	CASSLVGWRNQETQYF	TGCGCCAGCAGCTTGGTGGGTTGGAGGAACCAAGAGACCCAGTACTTC
TRBV28	TRBJ2-1	14	.	.	CASSGPTGLGEQFF	TGTGCCAGCAGTGGCCCGACTGGACTCGGTGAGCAGTTCTTC
TRBV10-3	TRBJ2-3	16	TRBD2	.	CAISGTSGSSSDTQYF	TGTGCCATCAGTGGCACTAGCGGGAGTAGTTCAGATACGCAGTATTTT
TRBV29-1	TRBJ1-2	11	TRBD1	.	CSVERGLGYTF	TGCAGCGTTGAGAGGGGGCTTGGCTACACCTTC
TRBV24-1	TRBJ2-3	16	TRBD1	.	CATSDTRGQGTDTQYF	TGTGCCACCAGTGACACCCGGGGACAGGGCACAGATACGCAGTATTTT
TRBV20-1	TRBJ2-7	11	.	.	CSAGARYEQYF	TGCAGTGCTGGGGCTCGGTACGAGCAGTACTTC
TRBV5-6	TRBJ1-5	18	TRBD1	.	CASSLARDRGYNNQPQHF	TGTGCCAGCAGCTTGGCCCGGGACAGGGGGTACAATAATCAGCCCCAGCATTTT
TRBV7-8	TRBJ1-2	15	TRBD1	.	CASSLLRQGANGYTF	TGTGCCAGCAGCTTACTGCGACAGGGGGCTAATGGCTACACCTTC
TRBV6-6	TRBJ1-4	16	.	.	CASSYSPLGVSEKLFF	TGTGCCAGCAGTTACTCCCCCCTTGGTGTTAGCGAAAAACTGTTTTTT
TRBV30	TRBJ2-2	15	.	.	CAWKRGGANTGELFF	TGTGCCTGGAAGAGAGGGGGAGCGAACACCGGGGAGCTGTTTTTT
TRBV16	TRBJ2-3	14	.	once	CASSQGVSADTQYF	TGTGCCAGCAGCCAAGGAGTTTCCGCAGATACGCAGTATTTT
TRBV24-1	TRBJ2-1	14	.	.	CATTSGREGNEQFF	TGTGCCACCACCTCGGGCAGGGAAGGGAATGAGCAGTTCTTC
TRBV19	TRBJ1-1	13	.	.	CASRITGNTEAFF	TGTGCCAGTAGGATAACAGGGAACACTGAAGCTTTCTTT
TRBV7-2	TRBJ2-5	14	.	.	CASRRSRGQETQYF	TGTGCCAGCCGTAGGAGTAGGGGGCAAGAGACCCAGTACTTC
TRBV30	TRBJ2-5	18	TRBD2	many	CAWSTRARSGRSWRAQYF	TGTGCCTGGAGTACCCGGGCCCGTAGCGGGAGGTCGTGGAGGGCCCAGTACTTC